Each of the 5 T cell receptor beta chains below was sequenced from the same sample in a study of beta chain features in type 1 diabetes. The investigators reverse transcribed all of the isolated RNA, so they sequenced expressed TCRB transcripts. Sequenced by immunoSEQ multiplex PCR; TCRdb stores in-frame clones only, minus some. The data contain 450,000 or so clones, about an eighth of them singletons. What was sequenced was naive CD4+ T cells from blood. All receptors derive from a woman in her late teens or twenties in good health.

The rearrangement uses TRBV5-6 and TRBJ2-3, with D unresolved. Germline V gene lookup returns CDR1 SGHDT and CDR2 YYEEEE. The CDR3 sequence is 16 residues long. The germline V and J ends were trimmed by 2 bases and 1 base, with 14 bases remaining between them. Here the CDR3 DNA reads TGTGCCAGCAGCTTACGGGCCTTCTGGGGCACAGATACGCAGTATTTT. This translates into CASSLRAFWGTDTQYF.

This clone was picked up a small number of times. This chain links TRBV7-2 with TRBJ2-7; D could derive from TRBD1 or TRBD2 (5 bases each). V gave up 4 bases and J gave up 5 bases, with 21 bases separating them. The CDR3 sequence is 16 residues long. The germline V gene has CDR1 SGHTA and CDR2 FQGNSA. CDR3 sequence (DNA): TGTGCCAGCAGCTCTCTTTTGGGGGTATGGGTCCACGAGCAGTACTTC. Translation: CASSSLLGVWVHEQYF.

The chain combines TRBV6-5 with TRBJ1-1, with D tentatively TRBD1 (5 bases). V was trimmed by 6 bases and J by 2 bases, leaving 7 bases between them. The CDR3 covers 12 residues. Germline CDR1 is MNHEY and CDR2 is SVGAGI. The CDR3 sequence: CASRGVNTEAFF. The CDR3 nucleotides read TGTGCCAGCAGAGGGGTTAACACTGAAGCTTTCTTT.

This chain uses TRBV20-1 with TRBJ1-1, with D hard to call. Trimming pared 6 bases from V and 11 bases from J, leaving 13 bases between. The CDR3 consists of 10 residues. In germline, CDR1 is DFQATT, CDR2 SNEGSKA (reference sequence). The CDR3 loop reads CSALGNLAFF. The CDR3 DNA is TGCAGTGCCTTAGGAAATCTGGCTTTCTTT.

The sample holds a few counts of this clone. CDR3 loop: CASSSETGELFF. In nucleotides, the CDR3 is TGTGCCAGCAGCTCCGAAACCGGGGAGCTGTTTTTT. The genes are TRBV11-3 and TRBJ2-2; D remains ambiguous. The germline CDR1 and CDR2 sequences are SGHNT and YENEEA. Deletions cut 4 bases from V and 5 bases from J, with 5 bases between. CDR3 size: 12 residues.